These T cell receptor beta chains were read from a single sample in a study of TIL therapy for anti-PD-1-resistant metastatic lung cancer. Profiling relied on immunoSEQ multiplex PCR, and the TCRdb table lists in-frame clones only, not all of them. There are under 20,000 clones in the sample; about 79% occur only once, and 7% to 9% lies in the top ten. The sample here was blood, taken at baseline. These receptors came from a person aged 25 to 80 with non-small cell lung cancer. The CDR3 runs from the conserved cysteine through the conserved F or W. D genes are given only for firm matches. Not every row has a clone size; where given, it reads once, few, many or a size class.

CDR3nt: TGCGCCAGCAGCCCCGGAGGGGTGGGTAGGGACGAGCAGTACTTC
CDR3aa: CASSPGGVGRDEQYF
j_gene: TRBJ2-7
v_gene: TRBV5-1
abundance: NA
d_gene: NA

CDR3nt: TGTGCCAGCAGCCACCGCAGCGGGGAGGGTAGAAATGAGCAGTTCTTC
CDR3aa: CASSHRSGEGRNEQFF
j_gene: TRBJ2-1
v_gene: TRBV9
abundance: NA
d_gene: TRBD2

CDR3nt: TGTGCCAGCAGCTTTAGACAGGGAGCTAATTCACCCCTCCACTTT
CDR3aa: CASSFRQGANSPLHF
j_gene: TRBJ1-6
v_gene: TRBV11-2
abundance: NA
d_gene: TRBD1

CDR3nt: TGTGCCAGTAGTGATGCAGGGGGCATTAGCACAGATACGCAGTATTTT
CDR3aa: CASSDAGGISTDTQYF
j_gene: TRBJ2-3
v_gene: TRBV19
abundance: NA
d_gene: TRBD1

CDR3nt: TGTGCCATCAGTGCCCTGGGAACGAGGGCCCCGAACACTGAAGCTTTCTTT
CDR3aa: CAISALGTRAPNTEAFF
j_gene: TRBJ1-1
v_gene: TRBV10-3
abundance: NA
d_gene: NA

CDR3nt: TGCAGTGCTAGTGGGACAGGGGGCAGATCGAGGACCGGGGAGCTGTTTTTT
CDR3aa: CSASGTGGRSRTGELFF
j_gene: TRBJ2-2
v_gene: TRBV20-1
abundance: NA
d_gene: TRBD1

CDR3nt: TGTGCCAGCAGCTTAGTCTCGCTATTCATCTATGGCTACACCTTC
CDR3aa: CASSLVSLFIYGYTF
j_gene: TRBJ1-2
v_gene: TRBV7-9
abundance: NA
d_gene: NA

CDR3nt: TGCGCCAGCAGCCAGCGGGGGACGGGGGAGACCCAGTACTTC
CDR3aa: CASSQRGTGETQYF
j_gene: TRBJ2-5
v_gene: TRBV4-3
abundance: NA
d_gene: TRBD2

CDR3nt: TGTGCCAGCAGCTTAACTAGCGGCACCAATTACAATGAGCAGTTCTTC
CDR3aa: CASSLTSGTNYNEQFF
j_gene: TRBJ2-1
v_gene: TRBV7-2
abundance: NA
d_gene: TRBD2

CDR3nt: TGCAGCGTTGAAAGTGGGACTGAAGCTTTCTTT
CDR3aa: CSVESGTEAFF
j_gene: TRBJ1-1
v_gene: TRBV29-1
abundance: NA
d_gene: NA

CDR3nt: TGTGCCACCAGTGATCTAAAATGGGCCTCCTACAATGAGCAGTTCTTC
CDR3aa: CATSDLKWASYNEQFF
j_gene: TRBJ2-1
v_gene: TRBV24-1
abundance: once
d_gene: NA

CDR3nt: TGCGCCAGCAGCTTGGGGGGACAAACCAGCACAGATACGCAGTATTTT
CDR3aa: CASSLGGQTSTDTQYF
j_gene: TRBJ2-3
v_gene: TRBV5-1
abundance: NA
d_gene: NA

CDR3nt: TGCGCCAGCAGCTTGAGAGGGTTTGATTCACCCCTCCACTTT
CDR3aa: CASSLRGFDSPLHF
j_gene: TRBJ1-6
v_gene: TRBV5-1
abundance: few
d_gene: NA

CDR3nt: TGTGCCAGCAGTGGCCCCGGACTAGCACATGAGCAGTTCTTC
CDR3aa: CASSGPGLAHEQFF
j_gene: TRBJ2-1
v_gene: TRBV6-2/TRBV6-3
abundance: NA
d_gene: TRBD2

CDR3nt: TGTGCCAGCAGCCTCCGGGACAGCGCCTATGGCTACACCTTC
CDR3aa: CASSLRDSAYGYTF
j_gene: TRBJ1-2
v_gene: TRBV7-8
abundance: NA
d_gene: TRBD1

CDR3nt: TGTGCCAGCAGCTCGGACAGGAGTTACTACGAGCAGTACTTC
CDR3aa: CASSSDRSYYEQYF
j_gene: TRBJ2-7
v_gene: TRBV5-5
abundance: NA
d_gene: TRBD1

CDR3nt: TGTGCCAGCAGTTACTTAGCCCATAGCACAGATACGCAGTATTTT
CDR3aa: CASSYLAHSTDTQYF
j_gene: TRBJ2-3
v_gene: TRBV6-5
abundance: few
d_gene: NA

CDR3nt: TGTGCCAGCAGCTTAGCGGGACAAGACTACGAGCAGTACTTC
CDR3aa: CASSLAGQDYEQYF
j_gene: TRBJ2-7
v_gene: TRBV7-9
abundance: NA
d_gene: NA